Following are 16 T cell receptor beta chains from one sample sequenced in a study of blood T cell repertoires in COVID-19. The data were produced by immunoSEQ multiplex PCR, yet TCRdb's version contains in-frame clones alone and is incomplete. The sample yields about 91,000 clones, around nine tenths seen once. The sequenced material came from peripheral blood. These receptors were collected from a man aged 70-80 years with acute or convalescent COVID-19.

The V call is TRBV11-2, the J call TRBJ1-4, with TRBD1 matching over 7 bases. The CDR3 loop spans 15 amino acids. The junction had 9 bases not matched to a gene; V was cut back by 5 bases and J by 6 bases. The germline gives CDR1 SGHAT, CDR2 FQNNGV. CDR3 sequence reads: CASSRTTGRDEKLFF. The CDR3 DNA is TGTGCCAGCAGCCGTACGACAGGGCGGGATGAAAAACTGTTTTTT. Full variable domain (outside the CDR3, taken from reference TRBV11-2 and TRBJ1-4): EAGVAQSPRYKIIEKRQSVAFWCNPISGHATLYWYQQILGQGPKLLIQFQNNGVVDDSQLPKDRFSAERLKGVDSTLKIQPAKLEDSAVYLCASSRTTGRDEKLFFGSGTQLSVL.

The CDR3 region has the DNA TGTGCCAGCAGTGCATGGGCAGGGTCTGGAAACACCATATATTTT. This gives the protein CASSAWAGSGNTIYF. The chain recombines TRBV2 with TRBJ1-3, with D possibly matching TRBD1 (5 bases). The germline V gene encodes CDR1 SNHLY and CDR2 FYNNEI. The length of the CDR3 is 15 residues. The V end was cut by 4 bases, the J end by 1 base, with 11 bases between. The full variable domain, completed using reference TRBV2 and TRBJ1-3, is EPEVTQTPSHQVTQMGQEVILRCVPISNHLYFYWYRQILGQKVEFLVSFYNNEISEKSEIFDDQFSVERPDGSNFTLKIRSTKLEDSAMYFCASSAWAGSGNTIYFGEGSWLTVV.

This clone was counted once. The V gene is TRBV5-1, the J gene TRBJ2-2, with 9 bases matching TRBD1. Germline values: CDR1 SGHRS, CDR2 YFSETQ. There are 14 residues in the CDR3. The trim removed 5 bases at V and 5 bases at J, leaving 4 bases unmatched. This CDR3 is CASRPGTGTGELFF. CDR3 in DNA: TGCGCCAGCAGGCCCGGGACAGGGACCGGGGAGCTGTTTTTT.

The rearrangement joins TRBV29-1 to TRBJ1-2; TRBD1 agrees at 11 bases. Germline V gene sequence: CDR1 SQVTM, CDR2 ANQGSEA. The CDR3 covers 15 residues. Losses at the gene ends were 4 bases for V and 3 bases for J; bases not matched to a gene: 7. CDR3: CSVGRTGGAYYGYTF. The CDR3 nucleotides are TGCAGCGTTGGGCGGACAGGGGGCGCCTACTATGGCTACACCTTC.

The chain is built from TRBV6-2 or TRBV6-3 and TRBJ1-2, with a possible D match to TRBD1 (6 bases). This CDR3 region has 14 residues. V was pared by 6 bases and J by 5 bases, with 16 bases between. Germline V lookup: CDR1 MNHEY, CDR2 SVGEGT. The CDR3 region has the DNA TGTGCCAGCAGCCCCCGGAACAGGGCATATGGCTACACCTTC. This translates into CASSPRNRAYGYTF.

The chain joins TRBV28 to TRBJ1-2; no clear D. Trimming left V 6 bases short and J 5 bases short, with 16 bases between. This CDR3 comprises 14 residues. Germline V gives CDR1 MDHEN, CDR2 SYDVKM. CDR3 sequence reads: CASSPPGWIYGYTF. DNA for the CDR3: TGTGCCAGCAGCCCCCCGGGGTGGATATATGGCTACACCTTC.

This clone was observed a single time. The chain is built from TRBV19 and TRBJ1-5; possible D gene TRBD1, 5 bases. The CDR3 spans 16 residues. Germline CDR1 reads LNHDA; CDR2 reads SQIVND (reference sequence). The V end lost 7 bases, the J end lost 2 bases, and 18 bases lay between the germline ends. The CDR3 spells CASNPGWPLGNQPQHF. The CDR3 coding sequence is TGTGCCAGTAATCCAGGGTGGCCTCTGGGCAATCAGCCCCAGCATTTT.

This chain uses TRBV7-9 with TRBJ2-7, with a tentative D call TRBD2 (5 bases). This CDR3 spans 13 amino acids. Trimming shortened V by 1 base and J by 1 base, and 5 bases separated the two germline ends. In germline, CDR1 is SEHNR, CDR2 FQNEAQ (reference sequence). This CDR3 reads CASSLGLSYEQYV. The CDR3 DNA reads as TGTGCCAGCAGCTTAGGACTATCCTACGAGCAGTACGTC.

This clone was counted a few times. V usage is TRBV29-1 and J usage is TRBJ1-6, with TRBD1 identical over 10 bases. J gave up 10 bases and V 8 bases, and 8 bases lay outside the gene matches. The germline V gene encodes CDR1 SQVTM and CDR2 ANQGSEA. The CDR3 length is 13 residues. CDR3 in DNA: TGCAGCATCCGACAGGGGGCCGAATCACCCCTCCACTTT. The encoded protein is CSIRQGAESPLHF.

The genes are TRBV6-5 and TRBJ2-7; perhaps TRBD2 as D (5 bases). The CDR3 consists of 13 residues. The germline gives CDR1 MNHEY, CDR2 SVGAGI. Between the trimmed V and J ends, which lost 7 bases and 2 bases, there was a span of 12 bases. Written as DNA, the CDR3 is TGTGCCAGCATAGCCCCGGGGACCTACGAGCAGTACGTC. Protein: CASIAPGTYEQYV.

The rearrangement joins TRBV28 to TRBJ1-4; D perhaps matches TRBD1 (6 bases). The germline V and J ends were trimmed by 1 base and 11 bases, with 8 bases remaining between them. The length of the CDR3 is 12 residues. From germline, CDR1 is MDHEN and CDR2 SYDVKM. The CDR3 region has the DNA TGTGCCAGCAGTTTATTAAGGGGGAAACTGTTTTTT. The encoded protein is CASSLLRGKLFF.

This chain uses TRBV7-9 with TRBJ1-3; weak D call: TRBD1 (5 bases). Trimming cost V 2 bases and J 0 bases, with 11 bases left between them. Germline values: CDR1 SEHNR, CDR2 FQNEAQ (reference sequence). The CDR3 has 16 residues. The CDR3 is CASSLQGPHSGNTIYF. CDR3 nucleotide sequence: TGTGCCAGCAGCTTACAGGGCCCTCACTCTGGAAACACCATATATTTT.

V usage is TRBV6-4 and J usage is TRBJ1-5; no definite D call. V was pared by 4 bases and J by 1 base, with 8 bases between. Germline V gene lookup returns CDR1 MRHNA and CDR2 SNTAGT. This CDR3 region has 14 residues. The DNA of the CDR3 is TGTGCCAGCAGTGCTGAGGGAAGCAATCAGCCCCAGCATTTT. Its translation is CASSAEGSNQPQHF.

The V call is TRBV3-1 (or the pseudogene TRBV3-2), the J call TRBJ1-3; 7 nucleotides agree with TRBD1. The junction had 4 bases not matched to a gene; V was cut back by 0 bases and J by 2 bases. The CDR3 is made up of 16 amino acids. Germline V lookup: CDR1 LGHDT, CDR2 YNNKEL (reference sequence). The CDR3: CASSQDRTGAGNTIYF. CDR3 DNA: TGTGCCAGCAGCCAAGATCGCACAGGGGCTGGAAACACCATATATTTT.

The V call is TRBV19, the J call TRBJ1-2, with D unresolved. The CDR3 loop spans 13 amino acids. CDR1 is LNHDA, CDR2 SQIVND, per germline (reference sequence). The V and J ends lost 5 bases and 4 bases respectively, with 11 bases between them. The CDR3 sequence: CASSVSGFYGYTF. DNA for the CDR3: TGTGCCAGTAGTGTTTCGGGATTCTATGGCTACACCTTC. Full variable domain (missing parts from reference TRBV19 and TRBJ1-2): DGGITQSPKYLFRKEGQNVTLSCEQNLNHDAMYWYRQDPGQGLRLIYYSQIVNDFQKGDIAEGYSVSREKKESFPLTVTSAQKNPTAFYLCASSVSGFYGYTFGSGTRLTVV.

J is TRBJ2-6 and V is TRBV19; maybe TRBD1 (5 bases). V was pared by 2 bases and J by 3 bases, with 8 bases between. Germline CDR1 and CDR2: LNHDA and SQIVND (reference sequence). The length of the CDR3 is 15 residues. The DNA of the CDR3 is TGTGCCAGTAGTATATCAGGGTTTGGGGCCAACGTCCTGACTTTC. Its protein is CASSISGFGANVLTF.